The rows below give T cell receptor beta chains drawn from one sample of a study of post-analysis software for immune sequencing data. From the PCR reads, TCRdb called clonotypes with MiXCR, one entry per CDR3 protein. The sample holds hundreds of thousands of distinct CDR3 sequences, roughly 30% seen once. Input material: blood. These receptors were taken from a girl aged 10 to 17 with multiple sclerosis. CDR3s include the opening cysteine and the closing phenylalanine or tryptophan.

v_gene	j_gene	len	CDR3aa
TRBV10-3	TRBJ1-2	13	CAISVKGSGGYTF
TRBV20-1	TRBJ2-1	14	CSAPLRGDYNEQFF
TRBV6-6	.	13	CATRKTRFSEQYF
TRBV4-3	TRBJ2-3	12	CASSQSSDTQYF
TRBV27	TRBJ1-2	14	CASRLGVKANGYAF
TRBV10-1	TRBJ2-3	13	CTSRPSGTDTQYF
TRBV10-3	TRBJ2-6	15	CAIRDRGSGANVLTF
TRBV12-3/TRBV12-4	TRBJ2-3	14	CASSRGADTDTQYF
TRBV5-1	TRBJ1-2	15	CASSLGFAGQGGYTF
TRBV6-6	TRBJ1-5	14	CASSRDRGYQPQHF
TRBV5-1	TRBJ2-3	17	CASSSIGVRGSTDTQYF
TRBV5-1	TRBJ1-2	14	CASSFDSRKRGYTF
TRBV29-1	TRBJ2-1	17	CSVDRGGTGRIFNEQFF
TRBV29-1	.	12	CSVAQEQGTQYF
TRBV20-1	TRBJ2-2	15	CSAPSWESNTGELFF
TRBV5-1	TRBJ2-1	16	CASSMVSGALGNEQFF
TRBV12-5	TRBJ2-1	15	CASATGRGSYNEQFF
TRBV5-4	TRBJ1-1	14	CASSPHPRNTEAFF
TRBV3-1	TRBJ1-5	12	CASSQGRQPQHF
TRBV20-1	TRBJ2-1	14	CSAAPPRELNEQFF
TRBV9	TRBJ2-1	15	CASSVLAGGYGEQFF
TRBV6-2/TRBV6-3	TRBJ1-5	13	CASNVKGDSPQHF
TRBV29-1	TRBJ2-1	16	CSGLELAGTSYNEQFF
TRBV5-1	TRBJ2-1	15	CASSTAGGEYNEQFF
TRBV2	TRBJ2-7	14	CASSKRAAPYEQYF
TRBV5-1	TRBJ2-5	16	CASSLFPGTSKEAQYF
TRBV20-1	TRBJ2-3	12	CSASIGGDTQYF
TRBV24-1	TRBJ2-3	15	CATSDFASSTDTQYF
TRBV27	TRBJ2-3	15	CASSPSGTGIALQYF
TRBV24-1	TRBJ2-6	14	CATSRASGANVLTF
TRBV9	TRBJ2-1	15	CASSGTSGEGNEQFF
TRBV20-1	TRBJ2-1	16	CSARVGWASGYNEQFF
TRBV6-2/TRBV6-3	TRBJ2-5	15	CASSPGTTLRGTQYF
TRBV28	TRBJ1-1	15	CASSPPGTVNTEAFF
TRBV2	TRBJ2-1	13	CATQGTPYNEQFF
TRBV20-1	TRBJ1-2	14	CSAHPGMANYGYTF
TRBV20-1	TRBJ2-7	13	CSATRDNGYEQYF
TRBV7-2	TRBJ1-1	15	CASSLGGTHSTEAFF
TRBV28	TRBJ2-3	14	CASSLWGRPDTQYF
TRBV20-1	.	16	CSASRLAGGPVETQYF
TRBV7-2	TRBJ2-1	16	CASSLARTTASNEQFF
TRBV29-1	TRBJ2-7	12	CSVEGRSYEQYF
TRBV20-1	TRBJ2-1	16	CSARDPGRGPYNEQFF
TRBV7-2	TRBJ1-2	17	CASSLQGAVTFRDGYTF
TRBV10-3	TRBJ1-2	12	CVISVDSYGYTF